The 21 T cell receptor beta chains presented below share a single source sample, sequenced in a study of lymphopenia after photon versus proton radiotherapy. TCRdb's copy holds only in-frame clones and misses some; the assay was immunoSEQ multiplex PCR. The sample has several thousand clones, 88% seen once. The sequenced sample was peripheral blood, obtained from a patient treated with photon-based radiotherapy. The source is an elderly man with cholangiocarcinoma.

The chain links TRBV7-9 to TRBJ1-1, with 7 bases matching TRBD1. V trimming: 3 bases; J trimming: 8 bases; junction bases outside the gene matches: 9. The CDR3 sequence is 14 residues long. Germline V gene data show CDR1 as SEHNR and CDR2 as FQNEAQ (reference sequence). The CDR3 sequence is CASSFNTGADEAFF. CDR3 coding DNA: TGTGCCAGCAGCTTCAATACAGGGGCCGACGAAGCTTTCTTT.

This chain connects TRBV19 to TRBJ1-3; D gene unclear. Germline V CDR1 and CDR2: LNHDA, SQIVND (reference sequence). This CDR3 region has 13 residues. The V end was cut by 7 bases, the J end by 0 bases, with 7 bases between. In DNA, the CDR3 is TGTGCCAGTACTGCAAGCTCTGGAAACACCATATATTTT. Translation: CASTASSGNTIYF.

The chain is built from TRBV5-1 and TRBJ2-2; D unclear. Trimming removed 2 bases from V and 1 base from J, with 6 bases in between. This CDR3 has 14 residues. CDR1 is SGHRS, CDR2 YFSETQ, per germline. CDR3 sequence (DNA): TGCGCCAGCAGCTTCACACTGAACACCGGGGAGCTGTTTTTT. Its translation is CASSFTLNTGELFF.

The chain has TRBV9 and TRBJ1-1; 8 bases line up with TRBD1. V shed 0 bases and J 1 base; nucleotides not matched to a gene: 5. Germline CDR1 SGDLS, CDR2 YYNGEE. This CDR3 has 16 amino acids. CDR3 coding DNA: TGTGCCAGCAGCGTAGGGACAGGGCTTACGAACACTGAAGCTTTCTTT. This encodes CASSVGTGLTNTEAFF.

The rearrangement uses TRBV7-2 and TRBJ2-1; D may be TRBD2 (6 bases). Germline-derived CDR1 and CDR2 are SGHTA and FQGNSA. Trimming pared 0 bases from V and 7 bases from J, leaving 10 bases between. The CDR3 runs 14 residues. The CDR3 DNA sequence: TGTGCCAGCAGCTTAGCGGGGGGTACAAATGAGCAGTTCTTC. Translation: CASSLAGGTNEQFF.

A few counts support this clone. The V gene is TRBV6-1, the J gene TRBJ2-3; D not resolved. The germline V and J ends were trimmed by 0 bases and 4 bases, with 5 bases remaining between them. From germline, CDR1 is MNHNS and CDR2 SASEGT. This CDR3 is built from 13 residues. The CDR3 DNA reads TGTGCCAGCAGTGAAGCTGGTGCAGATACGCAGTATTTT. This gives the protein CASSEAGADTQYF.

This clone was observed a few times. This rearrangement joins TRBV6-6 to TRBJ2-3; 8 nucleotides align to TRBD2. Germline values: CDR1 MNHNY, CDR2 SVGAGI (reference sequence). This CDR3 is 16 amino acids long. V lost 2 bases and J lost 2; bases outside the gene matches: 6. The CDR3 reads CASSYVAGGNTDTQYF. The CDR3, as DNA: TGTGCCAGCAGTTACGTGGCGGGGGGAAACACAGATACGCAGTATTTT.

This chain links TRBV18 with TRBJ2-7, with unresolved D. Trimming removed 3 bases from V and 6 bases from J, with 6 bases in between. Germline CDR1 KGHSH, CDR2 LQKENI. The CDR3 consists of 11 residues. The CDR3 loop is CASSPDVEQYF. In nucleotides, the CDR3 is TGTGCCAGCTCACCGGACGTCGAGCAGTACTTC. Supplemented by reference TRBV18 and TRBJ2-7, the full variable domain reads NAGVMQNPRHLVRRRGQEARLRCSPMKGHSHVYWYRQLPEEGLKFMVYLQKENIIDESGMPKERFSAEFPKEGPSILRIQQVVRGDSAAYFCASSPDVEQYFGPGTRLTVT.

The CDR3 DNA reads as TGTGCCAGCAGCGCTAGCGGGGGCGCACTGGGGGCCCAGTACTTC. It is translated as CASSASGGALGAQYF. The J gene is TRBJ2-5, the V gene TRBV9; 10 bases are shared with TRBD2. The ends lost 3 bases at V and 9 bases at J; junction bases unmatched: 11. The CDR3 is 15 amino acids. Germline CDR1 and CDR2: SGDLS and YYNGEE.

The gene calls are TRBV7-2 and TRBJ2-3, with D maybe TRBD2 (6 bases). V was shortened by 3 bases and J by 2 bases, with 12 bases between the two germline ends. The germline V gene has CDR1 SGHTA and CDR2 FQGNSA. This CDR3 comprises 15 residues. CDR3 protein: CASSLGGGFTDTQYF. CDR3 nucleotide sequence: TGTGCCAGCAGCTTGGGAGGCGGTTTCACAGATACGCAGTATTTT. Supplemented by reference TRBV7-2 and TRBJ2-3, the full variable domain reads GAGVSQSPSNKVTEKGKDVELRCDPISGHTALYWYRQSLGQGLEFLIYFQGNSAPDKSGLPSDRFSAERTGGSVSTLTIQRTQQEDSAVYLCASSLGGGFTDTQYFGPGTRLTVL.

The chain combines TRBV18 with TRBJ2-7; 7 bases are shared with TRBD1. The CDR3 extends over 14 amino acids. V shed 2 bases, J shed 2 bases, and the junction held 3 bases outside the gene matches. The germline CDR1 and CDR2 sequences are KGHSH and LQKENI. The DNA of the CDR3 is TGTGCCAGCTCACCAACAGGGGTACCCTACGAGCAGTACTTC. This gives the protein CASSPTGVPYEQYF.

As for this clone: One base separates it from a far larger clone, so it is likely a read error. CDR3 amino acids: CSSSQDRVGTLFYGYTF. The CDR3, as DNA: TGTTCCAGCAGCCAAGATCGAGTAGGCACTTTGTTTTATGGCTACACCTTC. This rearrangement joins TRBV14 to TRBJ1-2; D is ambiguous. The CDR3 consists of 17 residues. Germline V gene sequence: CDR1 SGHDN, CDR2 FVKESK.

The V call is TRBV11-3, the J call TRBJ2-3, with D perhaps given as TRBD1 or TRBD2 (5 bases each). V lost 1 base to trimming and J lost 1 base, with 15 bases between them. This CDR3 is 17 amino acids long. Germline CDR1 is SGHNT and CDR2 is YENEEA. The CDR3 bases are TGTGCCAGCAGCTTAGGGGACGGGGCATCAGGCACAGATACGCAGTATTTT. Protein: CASSLGDGASGTDTQYF.

The gene calls are TRBV11-3 and TRBJ2-1; a weak D match, TRBD1 (6 bases). Germline assignment: CDR1 SGHNT and CDR2 YENEEA. V lost 4 bases and J 4 bases, leaving 8 bases between the germline ends. There are 13 residues in the CDR3. This CDR3 is CASSSDSYNEQFF. The CDR3 nucleotides read TGTGCCAGCAGCTCGGACAGTTACAATGAGCAGTTCTTC.

CDR3 protein: CASRSLGTDTQYF. The CDR3 DNA sequence: TGTGCCAGTAGGAGTCTGGGCACAGATACGCAGTATTTT. The rearrangement joins TRBV19 to TRBJ2-3; no firm D call. This CDR3 region has 13 residues. The germline gives CDR1 LNHDA, CDR2 SQIVND (reference sequence). The ends were cut back, 6 bases at V and 1 base at J, with 8 bases in the middle.

V usage is TRBV28 and J usage is TRBJ1-5; D is unresolved. With 4 bases removed from V and 3 bases from J, the gap between germline ends came to 10 bases. This CDR3 spans 14 amino acids. CDR1 and CDR2 (germline): MDHEN, SYDVKM. The DNA of the CDR3 is TGTGCCAGCAGTTCCCCGTGGACCAATCAGCCCCAGCATTTT. Protein sequence: CASSSPWTNQPQHF.

The chain links TRBV2 to TRBJ2-2, with 12 bases fitting TRBD2. Trimming took 8 bases from V and 7 from J; bases not matched to a gene: 5. There are 14 residues in the CDR3. Germline CDR1 reads SNHLY; CDR2 reads FYNNEI. In DNA form, the CDR3 reads TGTGCCAGCCAGGCTAGCGGGGGGGTCGGGGAGCTGTTTTTT. Translation gives CASQASGGVGELFF.

This chain links TRBV4-1 with TRBJ1-6; D may be TRBD1 (5 bases). Germline CDR1 reads MGHRA; CDR2 reads YSYEKL. V was pared by 0 bases and J by 10 bases, with 16 bases between. CDR3 length: 16 amino acids. The CDR3 region is CASSQEWGVGRSPLHF. CDR3 coding DNA: TGCGCCAGCAGCCAAGAGTGGGGGGTAGGGAGATCACCCCTCCACTTT.

This clone was detected only once. The chain joins TRBV10-2 to TRBJ1-1, with unresolved D. The CDR3 is 12 amino acids. Looked up from germline, CDR1 is WSHSY and CDR2 is SAAADI. Trimming pared 6 bases from V and 11 bases from J, leaving 16 bases between. The CDR3 spells CASSQEGLGAFF. The CDR3 coding sequence is TGCGCCAGCAGCCAAGAGGGCCTTGGGGCTTTCTTT.

This sequence joins TRBV7-6 and TRBJ2-5; 16 bases agree with TRBD2. The CDR3 loop spans 16 amino acids. Losses at the gene ends were 4 bases for V and 4 bases for J; bases not matched to a gene: 3. Germline CDR1 and CDR2: SGHVS and FNYEAQ. CDR3 sequence reads: CASSSGTSGGVETQYF. CDR3 nucleotides: TGTGCCAGCAGCTCCGGGACTAGCGGGGGGGTAGAGACCCAGTACTTC.

The chain joins TRBV11-2 to TRBJ1-2; a weak D match, TRBD1 (6 bases). The CDR3 has 15 amino acids. V was shortened by 2 bases and J by 2 bases, with 12 bases between the two germline ends. From germline, CDR1 is SGHAT and CDR2 FQNNGV. CDR3 protein: CASSLTQGWNYGYTF. For the CDR3, the DNA is TGTGCCAGCAGCTTAACACAGGGATGGAACTATGGCTACACCTTC.